A single sample is the source of the 24 T cell receptor beta chains below, sequenced in a study of radiotherapy plus CTLA-4 blockade in lung cancer. Clones were sequenced by immunoSEQ multiplex PCR, and TCRdb holds only the in-frame ones, with some missing. This table has tens of thousands of clones, roughly 80% appearing once. The sample consisted of peripheral blood, taken from a patient treated with radiotherapy plus ipilimumab. Source of these receptors: a human donor with non-small cell lung cancer who had a complete response to radiotherapy plus ipilimumab.

In its sample, this clone is medium-sized. The chain couples TRBV10-3 to TRBJ2-5; TRBD2 matches 9 bases. This CDR3 is 14 amino acids long. CDR1 and CDR2 from the germline V gene are ENHRY and SYGVKD. With V trimmed by 6 bases and J by 0 bases, 2 bases remained unmatched. This CDR3 reads CAIRASGDQETQYF. The CDR3 coding sequence is TGTGCCATCAGGGCTAGCGGGGACCAAGAGACCCAGTACTTC.

This clone has only a few counts. The chain joins TRBV10-3 to TRBJ2-7; the match to TRBD1 covers 7 bases. From germline, CDR1 is ENHRY and CDR2 SYGVKD. Losses at the gene ends were 3 bases for V and 11 bases for J; bases not matched to a gene: 4. The CDR3 loop spans 11 amino acids. CDR3 loop: CAISDDRVEYF. CDR3 sequence (DNA): TGTGCCATCAGTGACGACAGGGTAGAGTACTTC.

The rearrangement links TRBV12-5 to TRBJ1-5; D remains ambiguous. V lost 5 bases and J lost 9, with 20 bases in between. The CDR3 spans 15 residues. CDR1 LGHNT and CDR2 FRNRAP come from the germline V gene. DNA for the CDR3: TGTGCTAGTGGTAGTGGTCCTGCGGCCCCCGGGCCCCAGCATTTT. Protein product: CASGSGPAAPGPQHF.

In its sample, this clone was seen once. The chain couples TRBV7-2 to TRBJ2-2; maybe TRBD2 (5 bases). CDR3 length: 15 residues. Trimming pared 3 bases from V and 5 bases from J, leaving 13 bases between. CDR1 and CDR2 (germline): SGHTA, FQGNSA. The CDR3 here is CASSFRTLRTGELFF. CDR3 coding DNA: TGTGCCAGCAGCTTTAGGACTCTAAGGACCGGGGAGCTGTTTTTT.

The V and J genes are TRBV7-8 and TRBJ1-1, with TRBD1 matching over 8 bases. This CDR3 has 13 residues. Trimming at V came to 5 bases and at J to 4 bases, leaving 3 bases not matched to a gene. Per germline, CDR1 SGHVS and CDR2 FQNEAQ. The chain's CDR3 is CASSRDRGTEAFF. CDR3 nucleotides: TGTGCCAGCAGCCGCGACAGGGGCACTGAAGCTTTCTTT.

The J gene is TRBJ2-3, the V gene TRBV2; maybe TRBD1 (6 bases). With 1 base removed from V and 4 bases from J, the gap between germline ends came to 12 bases. Germline CDR1 and CDR2: SNHLY and FYNNEI. The CDR3 is 15 amino acids. CDR3 loop: CASSEGQGLADTQYF. CDR3 bases: TGTGCCAGCAGTGAAGGTCAGGGGTTAGCAGATACGCAGTATTTT.

This chain links TRBV5-1 with TRBJ2-1; 7 bases are a match to TRBD2. The germline V gene has CDR1 SGHRS and CDR2 YFSETQ. The CDR3 covers 15 residues. Trimming removed 0 bases from V and 8 bases from J; junction bases left unmatched: 8. The CDR3 coding sequence is TGCGCCAGCAGCTTGGGCGGGGGATCGACCCATGAGCAGTTCTTC. The encoded protein is CASSLGGGSTHEQFF.

The chain couples TRBV14 to TRBJ2-5, with TRBD2 matching 13 bases. The CDR3 contains 15 residues. V trimming: 4 bases; J trimming: 5 bases; junction bases outside the gene matches: 4. Germline V lookup: CDR1 SGHDN, CDR2 FVKESK. The CDR3 sequence is CASSLGLAGRETQYF. The CDR3 DNA reads TGTGCCAGCAGCCTGGGACTAGCGGGAAGGGAGACCCAGTACTTC.

V and J are TRBV9 and TRBJ2-5; 8 bases agree with TRBD1. Germline CDR1 reads SGDLS; CDR2 reads YYNGEE. This CDR3 is built from 14 residues. After removal of 3 bases from V and 10 bases from J, the junction contained 11 bases not matched to a gene. Here the CDR3 DNA reads TGTGCCAGCAGCGCCAGCGGACAGGGACCTCGCCAGTACTTC. It encodes CASSASGQGPRQYF.

Written as DNA, the CDR3 is TGTGCCAGCGCTCTTCGAAGACCCGGGACTAGCGGGCGCAATGAGCAGTTCTTC. Translation gives CASALRRPGTSGRNEQFF. The chain recombines TRBV7-8 with TRBJ2-1; 12 nucleotides line up with TRBD2. Germline V gene sequence: CDR1 SGHVS, CDR2 FQNEAQ. The CDR3 is made up of 18 amino acids. The trim removed 8 bases at V and 6 bases at J, leaving 17 bases unmatched.

The genes are TRBV5-1 and TRBJ1-6; 7 nucleotides align to TRBD1. CDR3 length equals 15 residues. The V and J ends lost 4 bases and 7 bases, in that order; junction bases with no gene match: 8. The germline CDR1 and CDR2 sequences are SGHRS and YFSETQ. CDR3 amino acids: CASSLTGNGNSPLHF. CDR3 DNA: TGCGCCAGCAGCCTGACAGGGAACGGCAATTCACCCCTCCACTTT.

The rearrangement uses TRBV7-2 and TRBJ2-7; TRBD2 agrees at 8 bases. CDR3 length: 14 amino acids. J gave up 2 bases and V 5 bases, and 5 bases lay outside the gene matches. Germline CDR1 and CDR2: SGHTA and FQGNSA. CDR3 protein: CASSPRGGAYEQYF. The CDR3 DNA sequence: TGTGCCAGCAGCCCACGGGGGGGGGCCTACGAGCAGTACTTC.

This clone was seen only once. The chain uses TRBV5-1 and TRBJ1-1, with TRBD1 as a possible D gene (6 bases). V was cut by 1 base and J by 3 bases, with 10 bases left in between. CDR1 and CDR2 from the germline V gene are SGHRS and YFSETQ. The CDR3 covers 14 residues. In DNA form, the CDR3 reads TGCGCCAGCAGCTTGCAGGGGTCGTACACTGAAGCTTTCTTT. It is translated as CASSLQGSYTEAFF.

This clone rates as medium-sized. This sequence joins TRBV19 and TRBJ1-2; no firm D call. The germline gives CDR1 LNHDA, CDR2 SQIVND (reference sequence). The ends were cut back, 3 bases at V and 4 bases at J, with 9 bases in the middle. The CDR3 consists of 13 residues. The chain's CDR3 is CASSIGGLYGYTF. In DNA form, the CDR3 reads TGTGCCAGTAGTATTGGAGGGCTCTATGGCTACACCTTC.

V usage is TRBV9 and J usage is TRBJ2-3, with D tentatively TRBD1 (6 bases). This CDR3 region has 17 residues. CDR1 and CDR2 (germline): SGDLS, YYNGEE. The V and J ends lost 3 bases and 1 base respectively, with 18 bases between them. The CDR3: CASSASQGIAGTDTQYF. Here the CDR3 DNA reads TGTGCCAGCAGCGCCTCACAGGGCATAGCAGGCACAGATACGCAGTATTTT.

This chain links TRBV2 with TRBJ2-2; 8 bases align to TRBD1. The CDR3 extends over 13 amino acids. J lost 9 bases, V lost 5 bases, and 5 bases had no gene match. Germline values: CDR1 SNHLY, CDR2 FYNNEI. This chain's CDR3 is CASSLDRGRELFF. In nucleotides, the CDR3 is TGTGCCAGCAGTCTCGACAGGGGCCGGGAGCTGTTTTTT.

This chain connects TRBV5-4 to TRBJ1-2, with a weak D call TRBD1 (6 bases). The V end was cut by 1 base, the J end by 8 bases, with 15 bases between. This CDR3 comprises 14 residues. In germline, CDR1 is SGHNT, CDR2 YYREEE (reference sequence). CDR3 coding DNA: TGTGCCAGCAGCTTGCGCGGACAGCTCGGGGGCTACACCTTC. Amino acids: CASSLRGQLGGYTF.

The rearrangement joins TRBV6-6 to TRBJ2-7, with TRBD2 matching 15 bases. This CDR3 has 15 residues. Germline CDR1 is MNHNY and CDR2 is SVGAGI (reference sequence). With V trimmed by 2 bases and J by 4 bases, 0 bases remained unmatched. DNA of the CDR3: TGTGCCAGCAGTTACGGACTAGCGGGAGGGTACGAGCAGTACGTC. Amino acid sequence: CASSYGLAGGYEQYV.

The gene calls are TRBV7-9 and TRBJ1-1; D gene unclear. V was shortened by 4 bases and J by 1 base, with 16 bases between the two germline ends. The germline V gene has CDR1 SEHNR and CDR2 FQNEAQ (reference sequence). This CDR3 is built from 16 residues. CDR3 region: CASSSGTTVENTEAFF. The CDR3 DNA is TGTGCCAGCAGCTCCGGCACAACAGTTGAGAACACTGAAGCTTTCTTT.

The chain recombines TRBV30 with TRBJ1-4, with TRBD1 as a possible D gene (5 bases). CDR3 size: 15 residues. Germline loops: CDR1 GTSNPN, CDR2 SVGIG (reference sequence). Trimming removed 0 bases from V and 5 bases from J, with 13 bases in between. The CDR3 nucleotides are TGTGCCTGGAGTGTACCAGGGAATTGGAATGAAAAACTGTTTTTT. Translated: CAWSVPGNWNEKLFF.

CDR3 in amino acids: CASSRGSDSSEAFF. The DNA for the CDR3 is TGTGCCAGCAGTCGCGGGTCAGATTCCTCTGAAGCTTTCTTT. The chain is built from TRBV27 and TRBJ1-1; D call uncertain. CDR1 is MNHEY and CDR2 is SMNVEV in the germline V gene (reference sequence). The CDR3 covers 14 residues. The V end lost 5 bases, the J end lost 6 bases, and 16 bases lay between the germline ends.

This clone was recorded a few times. The rearrangement joins TRBV21-1 to TRBJ2-1; the table's D call of TRBD2 was not tested on the DNA. TRBV21-1 is a pseudogene segment. The CDR3 has 14 amino acids. CDR3 bases: TGTGCCAGCAGGAAGGGACTAGCGGGAGGGGAGCAGTTCTTC. This sequence encodes CASRKGLAGGEQFF.

The chain employs TRBV15 and TRBJ1-1, with 8 bases matching TRBD1. The CDR3 runs to 15 residues. The V gene end was trimmed by 4 bases and the J gene end by 5 bases; junction bases not matched to a gene: 9. CDR1 LNHNV and CDR2 YYDKDF come from the germline V gene (reference sequence). In nucleotides, the CDR3 is TGTGCCACCAGCACCCGACAGGGGCTAGGAACTGAAGCTTTCTTT. Protein sequence: CATSTRQGLGTEAFF. The complete variable domain, with remaining parts taken from reference TRBV15 and TRBJ1-1, reads DAMVIQNPRYQVTQFGKPVTLSCSQTLNHNVMYWYQQKSSQAPKLLFHYYDKDFNNEADTPDNFQSRRPNTSFCFLDIRSPGLGDTAMYLCATSTRQGLGTEAFFGQGTRLTVV.

The chain couples TRBV6-4 to TRBJ2-3; 12 nucleotides line up with TRBD2. The CDR3 has 16 amino acids. The germline gives CDR1 MRHNA, CDR2 SNTAGT. V trimming: 2 bases; J trimming: 2 bases; junction bases outside the gene matches: 2. The CDR3 here is CASSDLAGGSTDTQYF. The CDR3 DNA reads TGTGCCAGCAGTGACCTAGCGGGAGGGTCCACAGATACGCAGTATTTT.